This T cell receptor (beta chain) was observed in a study of cytomegalovirus exposure and HLA in healthy donors. Study-wide points: The availability of immune exposure information extended only to CMV serostatus. Cytomegalovirus association was listed for roughly 160 TCR beta chains. Researchers reported that three CMV-associated chains were confirmed in vitro as CMV antigen-specific. Across donors, sequencing depth was assumed by presence/absence analyses to be roughly uniform.

Germline CDR1 SGHAT, CDR2 FQNNGV. The CDR3 is 13 residues long. The V and J ends lost 2 bases and 8 bases respectively, with 13 bases between them. PCR primers comprised 60 Vbeta and 13 Jbeta primers. Libraries were prepared by immunoSEQ multiplex PCR; TCRdb keeps only in-frame clonotypes and omits some of them. The table has about 70,000 clones, 80% to 90% seen once. This clone was observed once. Its specificity is not known. The chain has TRBV11-2 and TRBJ2-7; D is perhaps TRBD1 (5 bases). The sequencing input was PBMCs. The clonotype originates from a woman in her 30s in good health and CMV-seronegative. The CDR3 bases are TGTGCCAGCAGCTTACCACTGGGGCCCCAGCAGTACTTC. Its translation is CASSLPLGPQQYF.